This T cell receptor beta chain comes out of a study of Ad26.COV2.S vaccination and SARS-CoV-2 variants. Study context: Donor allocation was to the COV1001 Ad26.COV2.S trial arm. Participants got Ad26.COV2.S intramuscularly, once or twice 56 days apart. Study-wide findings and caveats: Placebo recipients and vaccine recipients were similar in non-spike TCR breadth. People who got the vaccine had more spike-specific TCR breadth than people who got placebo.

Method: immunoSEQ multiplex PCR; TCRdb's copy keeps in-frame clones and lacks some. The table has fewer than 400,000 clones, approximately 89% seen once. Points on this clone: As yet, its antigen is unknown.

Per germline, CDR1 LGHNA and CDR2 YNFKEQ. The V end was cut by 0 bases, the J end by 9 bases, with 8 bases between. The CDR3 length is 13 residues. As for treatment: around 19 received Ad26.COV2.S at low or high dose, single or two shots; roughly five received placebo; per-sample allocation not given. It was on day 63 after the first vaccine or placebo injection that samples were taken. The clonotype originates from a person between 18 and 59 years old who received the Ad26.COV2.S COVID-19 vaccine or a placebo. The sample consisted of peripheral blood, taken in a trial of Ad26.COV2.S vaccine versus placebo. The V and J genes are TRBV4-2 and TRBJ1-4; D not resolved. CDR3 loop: CASSQDSEQKLFF. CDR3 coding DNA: TGTGCCAGCAGCCAAGATTCCGAACAAAAACTGTTTTTT.